The present T cell receptor beta chain was sequenced within a study of PD-1 blockade in classical Hodgkin lymphoma. TCRdb's copy holds only in-frame clones and misses some; the assay was immunoSEQ multiplex PCR. The table includes roughly 40,000 clones, roughly two thirds detected once. As to time point: cycle 4 day 1 (C4D1), after 5 to 7 weeks of nivolumab. Following autologous stem cell transplantation, relapse occurred in every patient, and exposure to brentuximab vedotin varied. Study-wide results and limits: The diversity seen at baseline in complete responders resembled that of newly diagnosed patients. In CD4+ cells, TCR diversity went up significantly by C4D1, but in CD8+ cells it did not. Relapsed/refractory patients reportedly had the lowest baseline TCR diversity, below newly diagnosed patients, who were below healthy donors.

V shed 2 bases and J 1 base; nucleotides not matched to a gene: 1. This CDR3 region has 15 residues. Germline V CDR1 and CDR2: LNHNV, YYDKDF (reference sequence). About this clone itself: The antigen is not known.

The rearrangement links TRBV15 to TRBJ2-1; 8 bases are a match to TRBD2. The source was peripheral blood mononuclear cells (PBMCs), collected before the fourth cycle of nivolumab. This TCR was sampled from a human donor with classical Hodgkin lymphoma. CDR3 protein: CATSRTSGSYNEQFF. The DNA of the CDR3 is TGTGCCACCAGCAGAACTAGCGGTTCCTACAATGAGCAGTTCTTC.